A single sample is the source of the 15 T cell receptor beta chains below, sequenced in a study of cytomegalovirus exposure and HLA in healthy donors. The PCR employed 60 Vbeta primers together with 13 Jbeta primers. Clones were read by immunoSEQ multiplex PCR, and TCRdb kept only the in-frame ones, dropping some. The profile shows 150,000 or so clones, roughly 79% of them singletons. The material sequenced was PBMCs. The receptor set was obtained from a middle-aged woman in good health and CMV-seronegative.

This clone was seen only once. The chain employs TRBV6-1 and TRBJ1-5; D not resolved. The CDR3 totals 15 residues. The ends were cut back, 6 bases at V and 5 bases at J, with 17 bases in the middle. Germline assignment: CDR1 MNHNS and CDR2 SASEGT. The CDR3 coding sequence is TGTGCCAGCAGGGACCAGGCCGGGGTAGATCAGCCCCAGCATTTT. Translating it yields CASRDQAGVDQPQHF.

The chain joins TRBV7-2 to TRBJ1-1, with a possible D match to TRBD1 (5 bases). Trimming removed 2 bases from V and 4 bases from J, with 17 bases in between. The germline V gene has CDR1 SGHTA and CDR2 FQGNSA. This CDR3 contains 16 residues. The DNA for the CDR3 is TGTGCCAGCAGCTTACGCCTGGGGGGGGTGAGCACTGAAGCTTTCTTT. Translated: CASSLRLGGVSTEAFF. The full variable domain, with the rest looked up from reference TRBV7-2 and TRBJ1-1, is GAGVSQSPSNKVTEKGKDVELRCDPISGHTALYWYRQSLGQGLEFLIYFQGNSAPDKSGLPSDRFSAERTGGSVSTLTIQRTQQEDSAVYLCASSLRLGGVSTEAFFGQGTRLTVV.

V is TRBV6-5 and J is TRBJ2-7, with D tentatively TRBD2 (6 bases). The V gene lost 5 bases and the J gene lost 5 bases, with 19 bases spanning the gap. The CDR3 extends over 15 amino acids. Looked up from germline, CDR1 is MNHEY and CDR2 is SVGAGI. CDR3 DNA: TGTGCCAGCAGTCGCTTGGCGAGTGGCGGGGACGAGCAGTACTTC. Protein sequence: CASSRLASGGDEQYF.

Only one count was recorded for this clone. This chain links TRBV5-1 with TRBJ2-5, with a possible D match to TRBD1 (5 bases). The CDR3 length is 13 residues. The V end was cut by 5 bases, the J end by 6 bases, with 14 bases between. Germline CDR1 and CDR2: SGHRS and YFSETQ. The chain's CDR3 is CASRESVGQTQYF. Written as DNA, the CDR3 is TGCGCCAGCAGAGAGAGCGTGGGGCAGACCCAGTACTTC.

This clone was detected only once. V is TRBV5-1 and J is TRBJ2-7; maybe TRBD2 (5 bases). This CDR3 region has 13 residues. Germline assignment: CDR1 SGHRS and CDR2 YFSETQ. With 5 bases removed from V and 2 bases from J, the gap between germline ends came to 11 bases. CDR3 coding DNA: TGCGCCAGCAGGGTAGCGACGGCCTACGAGCAGTACTTC. Translating gives CASRVATAYEQYF. The entire variable domain, with the rest obtained from reference TRBV5-1 and TRBJ2-7, is as follows: KAGVTQTPRYLIKTRGQQVTLSCSPISGHRSVSWYQQTPGQGLQFLFEYFSETQRNKGNFPGRFSGRQFSNSRSEMNVSTLELGDSALYLCASRVATAYEQYFGPGTRLTVT.

V gene TRBV7-6 combines with J gene TRBJ2-1; 8 bases are a match to TRBD2. The ends lost 5 bases at V and 4 bases at J; junction bases unmatched: 7. The CDR3 is made up of 15 amino acids. Germline V gene lookup returns CDR1 SGHVS and CDR2 FNYEAQ. The CDR3 DNA sequence: TGTGCCAGCAGCGAAAGCGGGAGCGGGTACAATGAGCAGTTCTTC. Its protein is CASSESGSGYNEQFF.

This clone was observed once. J is TRBJ2-5 and V is TRBV7-8; tentative D call: TRBD2 (6 bases). Germline V CDR1 and CDR2: SGHVS, FQNEAQ. This CDR3 has 18 amino acids. With 1 base removed from V and 1 base from J, the gap between germline ends came to 19 bases. The CDR3 nucleotides are TGTGCCAGCAGCTTAGGTTGGCTAAGCGTCGGGGGCCAAGAGACCCAGTACTTC. This gives the protein CASSLGWLSVGGQETQYF.

The chain recombines TRBV5-6 with TRBJ2-1; tentative D call: TRBD2 (7 bases). This CDR3 spans 13 amino acids. Deletions cut 2 bases from V and 9 bases from J, with 12 bases between. Germline loops: CDR1 SGHDT, CDR2 YYEEEE. The CDR3 sequence is CASSLGGGSEQFF. The CDR3 coding sequence is TGTGCCAGCAGCTTAGGGGGGGGGAGTGAGCAGTTCTTC.

The chain couples TRBV19 to TRBJ1-5; TRBD1 might be the D (5 bases). V lost 3 bases and J 1 base, leaving 10 bases between the germline ends. There are 15 residues in the CDR3. The V gene's germline CDR1 is LNHDA and CDR2 SQIVND (reference sequence). CDR3 coding DNA: TGTGCCAGTAGTATCCAGGGAGGAAGCAATCAGCCCCAGCATTTT. Its protein is CASSIQGGSNQPQHF.

The chain has TRBV5-1 and TRBJ2-1, with a weak D call TRBD2 (6 bases). Germline CDR1 is SGHRS and CDR2 is YFSETQ. This CDR3 is 15 amino acids long. V was trimmed by 0 bases and J by 7 bases, leaving 14 bases between them. DNA of the CDR3: TGCGCCAGCAGCTTGGCCCCGGCCGGGGGAAATGAGCAGTTCTTC. Amino acid sequence: CASSLAPAGGNEQFF.

This rearrangement joins TRBV29-1 to TRBJ1-1; D ambiguous. Germline loops: CDR1 SQVTM, CDR2 ANQGSEA. V shed 6 bases and J shed 7 bases, with 12 bases lying between them. The length of the CDR3 is 11 residues. In DNA, the CDR3 is TGCAGCGTCCCCGGGGAGGGTGAAGCTTTCTTT. Its translation is CSVPGEGEAFF.

This chain uses TRBV13 with TRBJ2-7, with D perhaps TRBD2 (5 bases). The V end lost 0 bases, the J end lost 0 bases, and 12 bases lay between the germline ends. Germline CDR1 and CDR2: PRHDT and FYEKMQ (reference sequence). CDR3 length: 16 residues. This CDR3 is CASSLGGNYGSYEQYF. The CDR3 DNA sequence: TGTGCCAGCAGCTTAGGCGGGAATTACGGCTCCTACGAGCAGTACTTC.

This clone occurred many times. This sequence joins TRBV9 and TRBJ2-7; a possible D gene is TRBD2 (5 bases). Germline V gives CDR1 SGDLS, CDR2 YYNGEE. The CDR3 covers 14 residues. The ends were cut back, 0 bases at V and 5 bases at J, with 12 bases in the middle. The CDR3 nucleotides read TGTGCCAGCAGCGTAGCTTACCGGGGAGACGAGCAGTACTTC. It yields the protein CASSVAYRGDEQYF.

Only a few counts were recorded for this clone. The rearrangement uses TRBV5-1 and TRBJ2-7; 9 nucleotides agree with TRBD1. The CDR3 length is 16 residues. Germline CDR1 reads SGHRS; CDR2 reads YFSETQ. J was trimmed by 3 bases and V by 0 bases; bases with no gene match: 7. The CDR3 region is CASSLGTGTGSYEQYF. The CDR3 DNA reads as TGCGCCAGCAGCTTGGGAACCGGGACAGGGAGCTACGAGCAGTACTTC.

This rearrangement joins TRBV6-1 to TRBJ2-5; TRBD2 agrees at 8 bases. The CDR3 covers 13 residues. V was clipped by 8 bases and J by 2 bases; unmatched bases: 4. Germline V gene lookup returns CDR1 MNHNS and CDR2 SASEGT. CDR3 nucleotide sequence: TGTGCCAGCCGTAAGCGGGGGCAAGAGACCCAGTACTTC. Translating gives CASRKRGQETQYF.